These 12 T cell receptor beta chains came from one sample sequenced in a study of blood T cell repertoires in COVID-19. The data were produced by immunoSEQ multiplex PCR, yet TCRdb's version contains in-frame clones alone and is incomplete. This table has over 200,000 clones, 70% to 90% appearing once. The sequenced sample consisted of PBMCs or T cells enriched from blood (not recorded which). These receptors were taken from a man younger than 40 who had recovered from COVID-19.

This clone appeared once. The V gene is TRBV6-5, the J gene TRBJ1-6; D is undetermined. Germline V lookup: CDR1 MNHEY, CDR2 SVGAGI. The CDR3 is made up of 15 amino acids. In DNA form, the CDR3 reads TGTGCTAGAAGCCTGCGGGATCCCTATAATTCACCCCTCCACTTT. Encoded protein: CARSLRDPYNSPLHF.

The chain is built from TRBV6-5 and TRBJ2-2; TRBD1 might be the D (6 bases). Germline loops: CDR1 MNHEY, CDR2 SVGAGI. Trimming pared 0 bases from V and 4 bases from J, leaving 12 bases between. This CDR3 spans 16 amino acids. DNA of the CDR3: TGTGCCAGCAGTTACTCCGACAGGCCAGCCACCGGGGAGCTGTTTTTT. Protein sequence: CASSYSDRPATGELFF.

The J gene is TRBJ1-1, the V gene TRBV4-2; D ambiguous. Germline CDR1 reads LGHNA; CDR2 reads YNFKEQ. The ends were cut back, 0 bases at V and 11 bases at J, with 19 bases in the middle. There are 15 residues in the CDR3. CDR3 loop: CASSQDSAVTKAAFF. CDR3 coding DNA: TGTGCCAGCAGCCAAGATTCCGCGGTCACTAAGGCGGCTTTCTTT.

DNA of the CDR3: TGTGCCAGCAGCTTCGGACAGGGCACTGAAGCTTTCTTT. Translated, it gives CASSFGQGTEAFF. The chain is built from TRBV7-8 and TRBJ1-1, with 8 positions matching TRBD1. Germline loops: CDR1 SGHVS, CDR2 FQNEAQ. The V gene end was trimmed by 3 bases and the J gene end by 4 bases; junction bases not matched to a gene: 1. CDR3 length: 13 amino acids.

This rearrangement joins TRBV11-2 to TRBJ2-2, with 7 bases matching TRBD1. Unmatched junction bases numbered 9, after V lost 0 bases and J lost 2 bases. Germline values: CDR1 SGHAT, CDR2 FQNNGV. The CDR3 sequence is 18 residues long. CDR3 sequence reads: CASSLEGMGQINTGELFF. The CDR3 DNA is TGTGCCAGCAGCTTAGAGGGGATGGGACAGATCAACACCGGGGAGCTGTTTTTT.

This clone was recorded once. This sequence joins TRBV3-1 (or the pseudogene TRBV3-2) and TRBJ2-2; possibly TRBD2 for D (6 bases). This CDR3 region has 13 residues. The V and J ends lost 4 bases and 7 bases respectively, with 10 bases between them. CDR1 is LGHDT and CDR2 is YNNKEL in the germline V gene (reference sequence). CDR3: CASSLGGNGELFF. For the CDR3, the DNA is TGTGCCAGCAGCCTTGGGGGGAACGGGGAGCTGTTTTTT.

The V and J genes are TRBV19 and TRBJ1-2; 9 bases agree with TRBD1. The CDR3 is made up of 16 amino acids. Trimming at V came to 4 bases and at J to 6 bases, leaving 12 bases not matched to a gene. CDR1 LNHDA and CDR2 SQIVND come from the germline V gene (reference sequence). In nucleotides, the CDR3 is TGTGCCAGTAGTACCCCGGACAGGGGAAAGTCGGATGGCTACACCTTC. Translating gives CASSTPDRGKSDGYTF. Together with reference TRBV19 and TRBJ1-2, the CDR3 gives the full variable domain: DGGITQSPKYLFRKEGQNVTLSCEQNLNHDAMYWYRQDPGQGLRLIYYSQIVNDFQKGDIAEGYSVSREKKESFPLTVTSAQKNPTAFYLCASSTPDRGKSDGYTFGSGTRLTVV.

The chain couples TRBV11-3 to TRBJ2-5; a weak D match, TRBD1 (5 bases). The V gene lost 5 bases and the J gene lost 1 base, with 8 bases spanning the gap. Germline V CDR1 and CDR2: SGHNT, YENEEA. The CDR3 totals 13 residues. The CDR3 region is CASSKQVQETQYF. In DNA, the CDR3 is TGTGCCAGCAGCAAACAGGTCCAAGAGACCCAGTACTTC. Full variable domain (remainder filled in from reference TRBV11-3 and TRBJ2-5): EAGVVQSPRYKIIEKKQPVAFWCNPISGHNTLYWYLQNLGQGPELLIRYENEEAVDDSQLPKDRFSAERLKGVDSTLKIQPAELGDSAVYLCASSKQVQETQYFGPGTRLLVL.

This sequence joins TRBV7-2 and TRBJ2-1; D remains ambiguous. Trimming shortened V by 3 bases and J by 8 bases, and 14 bases separated the two germline ends. The germline gives CDR1 SGHTA, CDR2 FQGNSA. There are 14 residues in the CDR3. The CDR3 coding sequence is TGTGCCAGCAGCTTTAGCTTCTTTTTCGATGAGCAGTTCTTC. Amino acids: CASSFSFFFDEQFF. The entire variable domain, with the rest obtained from reference TRBV7-2 and TRBJ2-1, is as follows: GAGVSQSPSNKVTEKGKDVELRCDPISGHTALYWYRQSLGQGLEFLIYFQGNSAPDKSGLPSDRFSAERTGGSVSTLTIQRTQQEDSAVYLCASSFSFFFDEQFFGPGTRLTVL.

The table lists this clone with a few counts. V usage is TRBV7-8 and J usage is TRBJ1-1, with 8 bases that match TRBD1. Germline V gene lookup returns CDR1 SGHVS and CDR2 FQNEAQ. After removal of 5 bases from V and 0 bases from J, the junction contained 11 bases not matched to a gene. The CDR3 is 17 amino acids. The DNA of the CDR3 is TGTGCCAGCAGCCCGGGATCTCAGACAGGGGTGAACACTGAAGCTTTCTTT. Its translation: CASSPGSQTGVNTEAFF.

The chain recombines TRBV11-2 with TRBJ1-5; 7 bases fit TRBD1. Looked up from germline, CDR1 is SGHAT and CDR2 is FQNNGV. The CDR3 contains 16 residues. Trimming at V came to 4 bases and at J to 6 bases, leaving 12 bases not matched to a gene. The DNA of the CDR3 is TGTGCCAGCAGCTCCGGGGCAGGGGGTGATAGTCAGCCCCAGCATTTT. It specifies CASSSGAGGDSQPQHF.

V and J are TRBV2 and TRBJ2-2; D call uncertain. With 5 bases removed from V and 4 bases from J, the gap between germline ends came to 8 bases. This CDR3 contains 13 residues. Germline values: CDR1 SNHLY, CDR2 FYNNEI. The CDR3 DNA follows: TGTGCCAGCAGTTCACTCTTCACCGGGGAGCTGTTTTTT. As protein: CASSSLFTGELFF. The full variable domain, completed using reference TRBV2 and TRBJ2-2, is EPEVTQTPSHQVTQMGQEVILRCVPISNHLYFYWYRQILGQKVEFLVSFYNNEISEKSEIFDDQFSVERPDGSNFTLKIRSTKLEDSAMYFCASSSLFTGELFFGEGSRLTVL.